The clone carrying this T cell receptor beta chain showed up many times. Its antigen remains unidentified. The sample originates from a study of response to subunit inactivated influenza vaccine. Study-wide findings and caveats: The authors suggested that few new T cells are recruited per seasonal influenza vaccination.

TCRdb ran MiXCR on the RT-PCR reads and lists one entry per CDR3 protein. The sample lists roughly 790,000 distinct CDR3 sequences, 20% to 25% seen once, with roughly a tenth in the top ten. Germline loops: CDR1 SGHDT, CDR2 YYEEEE. The CDR3 has 16 residues. Trimming cost V 0 bases and J 1 base, with 11 bases left between them. The chain recombines TRBV5-6 with TRBJ2-4; D possibly corresponds to TRBD1 (5 bases). The receptor's source is a middle-aged man who received an inactivated influenza vaccine. The material was PBMCs from blood, obtained more than 4 days after vaccination. The DNA of the CDR3 is TGTGCCAGCAGCTTGGAGGACATAGGGGCCAAAAACATTCAGTACTTC. Protein product: CASSLEDIGAKNIQYF.